The sequence of this T cell receptor beta chain was determined in a study of technical replicates of blood from several donors. The assay was immunoSEQ multiplex PCR, and TCRdb's table has in-frame clones only and misses some. The sample includes some 76,000 clones, 90% to 95% of them seen just once. This CDR3 region has 21 residues. V was trimmed by 8 bases and J by 5 bases, leaving 40 bases between them. Looked up from germline, CDR1 is ENHRY and CDR2 is SYGVKD. In this sample, this clone turned up once. The TCR sequence derives from a human donor in good health. The rearrangement joins TRBV10-3 to TRBJ2-7, with D possibly TRBD1 on 6 matching bases. Input material: T cells isolated from PBMCs. CDR3: CAIFRYRVLQGLNSAENEQYF. Written as DNA, the CDR3 is TGTGCCATCTTTCGTTATCGCGTACTACAGGGCCTAAATTCAGCCGAGAACGAGCAGTACTTC.